These 6 T cell receptor beta chains originate from one sample sequenced in a study of post-analysis software for immune sequencing data. Study-wide results and caveats: Patients showed TRBV5-6, TRBV5-1 and TRBV20-1 among 4 or 5 TRBV segments more frequent than in controls.

What these receptors recognize is not known. Unique molecular identifiers featured in each of the TCR beta cDNA libraries. A single record per CDR3 protein comes from TCRdb applying MiXCR to the PCR reads. The sample lists more than 500,000 distinct CDR3 sequences, around 34% occurring once. The sequenced sample was blood. The receptors come from a girl aged 2 to 17 with multiple sclerosis.

There are a few counts of this clonotype. V and J are TRBV29-1 and TRBJ2-1, with D hard to call. The V end lost 7 bases, the J end lost 4 bases, and 11 bases lay between the germline ends. This CDR3 contains 12 residues. The germline V gene has CDR1 SQVTM and CDR2 ANQGSEA. This CDR3 is CSASPVYNEQFF. DNA for the CDR3: TGCAGCGCTTCGCCTGTATACAATGAGCAGTTCTTC.

This clonotype was found a few times. The gene calls are TRBV29-1 and TRBJ2-7; 8 bases line up with TRBD2. The assigned J gene may be wrong: the sequence end matches TRBJ2-5 better. The germline gives CDR1 SQVTM, CDR2 ANQGSEA. The CDR3 totals 15 residues. DNA for the CDR3: TGCAGCGTTGAATCCGGGACTAGGAGTGTAGAGACCCAGTACTTC. It yields the protein CSVESGTRSVETQYF.

V gene TRBV6-5 combines with J gene TRBJ1-5, with 11 bases matching TRBD1. The germline CDR1 and CDR2 sequences are MNHEY and SVGAGI. J was trimmed by 6 bases and V by 4 bases; bases with no gene match: 14. The CDR3 length is 18 residues. DNA of the CDR3: TGTGCCAGCAGTTCTTCCGGGACAGGGGGTGGTATTGCTCAGCCCCAGCATTTT. This sequence encodes CASSSSGTGGGIAQPQHF.

The V gene is TRBV6-5, the J gene TRBJ2-1; 12 nucleotides match TRBD2. CDR1 MNHEY and CDR2 SVGAGI come from the germline V gene. The length of the CDR3 is 17 residues. J lost 4 bases, V lost 0 bases, and 4 bases had no gene match. Written as DNA, the CDR3 is TGTGCCAGCAGTTACTCGTCGACTAGCGGGGGTTACAATGAGCAGTTCTTC. Its protein is CASSYSSTSGGYNEQFF.

The chain links TRBV5-1 to TRBJ2-1; 12 bases map to TRBD2. The CDR3 extends over 15 amino acids. Trimming removed 2 bases from V and 8 bases from J; junction bases left unmatched: 5. Germline V gives CDR1 SGHRS, CDR2 YFSETQ. CDR3 bases: TGCGCCAGCAGCTTCCTAGCGGGGGGGGCGGATGAGCAGTTCTTC. Translating it yields CASSFLAGGADEQFF.

This sequence joins TRBV12-3 or TRBV12-4 and TRBJ1-6; D remains unclear. Trimming took 4 bases from V and 9 from J, leaving 13 bases between them. The CDR3 consists of 14 residues. This CDR3 is CASSSAVLSSPLHF. The CDR3, as DNA: TGTGCCAGCAGTTCAGCTGTACTTAGTTCACCCCTCCACTTT.